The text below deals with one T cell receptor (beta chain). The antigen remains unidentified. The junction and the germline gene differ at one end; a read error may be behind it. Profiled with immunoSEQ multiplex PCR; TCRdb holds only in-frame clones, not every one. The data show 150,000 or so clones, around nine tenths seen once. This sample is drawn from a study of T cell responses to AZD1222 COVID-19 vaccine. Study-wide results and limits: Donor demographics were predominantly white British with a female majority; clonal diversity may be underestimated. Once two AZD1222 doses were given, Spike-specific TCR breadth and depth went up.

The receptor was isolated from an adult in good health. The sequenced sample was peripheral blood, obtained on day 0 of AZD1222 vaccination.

This chain's CDR3 is CAISGTGNPEAFF. The DNA of the CDR3 is TGTGCCATCAGTGGCACAGGGAACCCTGAAGCTTTCTTT. This rearrangement joins TRBV10-3 to TRBJ1-1, with D possibly TRBD1 on 6 matching bases. The CDR3 has 13 amino acids. Per germline, CDR1 ENHRY and CDR2 SYGVKD.